The source of this TCR beta chain is a study of blood T cells in healthy people across ages. General study findings and limits: PBMCs were not sorted, which prevented a conclusive comparison of naive versus antigen-experienced cells.

A second PCR, run for roughly 7 to 12 cycles, used a sample-barcoded 5' primer plus a J-beta primer mix. One entry per CDR3 protein results from TCRdb running MiXCR on the 5' RACE reads. The sample contains 500,000 to 650,000 distinct CDR3 sequences, over 25% of which appear only once. Note on this clonotype: What it binds is not known.

The sample also formed part of further work on T cells of mothers and their children.

This clonotype was obtained from a boy aged 2-9 years in good health. The material sequenced was blood.

The DNA for the CDR3 is TGTGCCAGCAAGAGGGCTAGCGGATTGAACACCGGGGAGCTGTTTTTT. Protein sequence: CASKRASGLNTGELFF. The chain couples TRBV6-2 or TRBV6-3 to TRBJ2-2; TRBD2 agrees at 7 bases. Germline loops: CDR1 MNHEY, CDR2 SVGEGT. The ends lost 7 bases at V and 1 base at J; junction bases unmatched: 9. The CDR3 covers 16 residues.